This entry is about one T cell receptor (beta chain). Antigen specificity is unknown. Germline CDR1 and CDR2: ENHRY and SYGVKD. The CDR3 has 16 residues. The V end was cut by 6 bases, the J end by 6 bases, with 23 bases between. This specimen belongs to a study of cytomegalovirus exposure and HLA in healthy donors. Study results and caveats: A few chains tied to CMV proved CMV antigen-specific in vitro.

PCR primers comprised 60 Vbeta and 13 Jbeta primers. The assay was immunoSEQ multiplex PCR, and TCRdb's table has in-frame clones only and misses some. The sample has 150,000 to 200,000 clones; around 80% are singletons. Input material: PBMCs. The receptor was isolated from a male donor in good health and CMV-seronegative. The chain uses TRBV10-3 and TRBJ1-2; D remains unclear. CDR3 residues: CAIRTSRGGSNHGYTF. The CDR3 bases are TGTGCCATCAGAACCTCGCGGGGAGGTTCCAACCATGGCTACACCTTC.